This T cell receptor (beta chain) derives from a study of blood T cell repertoires in COVID-19. V dropped 3 bases and J dropped 10 bases, with 14 bases sitting between them. CDR1 is SGHNT and CDR2 is YYREEE in the germline V gene (reference sequence). CDR3 length: 14 residues. Sequenced by immunoSEQ multiplex PCR; TCRdb stores in-frame clones only, minus some. The table shows 150,000 to 200,000 clones, with under 90% occurring only once. This chain joins TRBV5-4 and TRBJ1-6; TRBD1 might be the D (6 bases). Sequenced sample: peripheral blood. The receptor comes from a person aged 70 to 85 with COVID-19, enrolled during active disease. CDR3 DNA sequence: TGTGCCAGCAGCTCGAACAGGGTCTTGTCACCCCTCCACTTT. Translated, it gives CASSSNRVLSPLHF.